The 3 T cell receptor beta chains listed next were all sequenced from one sample in a study of cytomegalovirus exposure and HLA in healthy donors (dated by TCRdb to 2016 to 2017). Libraries were prepared through the immunoSEQ multiplex PCR assay. For the multiplex PCR, a mixture combining 60 forward primers for TCR Vbeta segments and 13 reverse primers for TCR Jbeta segments was used. In TCRdb, the immuneACCESS table is reduced to in-frame sequences with V and J assigned. These tables do not hold every clone; where another copy was compared, an unresolved V gene accounts for under half, and the others remain unexplained. The sample table lists about 200,000 clones, around 80% of them with a count of one. Roughly 0.75% of the sample lies in the top ten. The specimen was PBMCs. These receptors came from a boy between 2 and 15 years old in good health and CMV-seronegative.

This sequence joins TRBV19 and TRBJ2-2; 10 bases agree with TRBD1. Per the germline V gene, CDR1 is LNHDA and CDR2 is SQIVND (reference sequence). The CDR3 sequence is 16 residues long. After removal of 5 bases from V and 4 bases from J, the junction contained 7 bases not matched to a gene. CDR3 nucleotides: TGTGCCAGTAGTCCTTTCGGGACAGGGGCCACCGGGGAGCTGTTTTTT. Its translation is CASSPFGTGATGELFF.

This clone was seen once. V and J are TRBV9 and TRBJ2-7; no definite D call. The CDR3 spans 15 residues. The V gene's germline CDR1 is SGDLS and CDR2 YYNGEE. Trimming took 4 bases from V and 3 from J, leaving 17 bases between them. CDR3 bases: TGTGCCAGCAGCCCTTCGACCTCTCCGGGCTACGAGCAGTACTTC. Residues: CASSPSTSPGYEQYF.

The chain is built from TRBV6-1 and TRBJ2-7; D not certain. V gave up 5 bases and J gave up 5 bases, with 16 bases separating them. Germline CDR1 MNHNS, CDR2 SASEGT. The CDR3 has 14 amino acids. The DNA of the CDR3 is TGTGCCAGCAGTCCGACACGAACGGCCCACGAGCAGTACTTC. Protein: CASSPTRTAHEQYF.